Listed below are T cell receptor beta chains from one sample, sequenced in a study of cytomegalovirus exposure and HLA in healthy donors. The repertoire was sequenced with immunoSEQ multiplex PCR; TCRdb's copy has only in-frame clones and lacks some. The data hold some 150,000 clones, with over 75% observed a single time. The source material was PBMCs. The receptors stem from a man aged 35 to 55 in good health and CMV-seronegative. The CDR3 runs from the conserved cysteine through the conserved F or W. A D gene is named only where the DNA matches it firmly. Clone size is given for some rows only: seen once, a few or many times, or a class if the clone is expanded.

>TRBV6-5|-|-|TRBJ1-2
TGTGCCAGCAGTACACCGAGGGGGGGTGGCTACACCTTC
CASSTPRGGGYTF
>TRBV2|-|-|TRBJ2-1
TGTGCCAGCAGTGAAGTGTCCTCGGACTCCTACAATGAGCAATTCTTC
CASSEVSSDSYNEQFF
>TRBV5-5|-|-|TRBJ2-6
TGTGCCAGCAGCTTGGCGGGCTCTGGGGCCAACGTCCTGACTTTC
CASSLAGSGANVLTF
>TRBV2|-|TRBD2|TRBJ2-1
TGTGCCAGCAGTGTAAAGGGCGGGGGATCCTACAATGAGCAGTTCTTC
CASSVKGGGSYNEQFF
>TRBV12-5|-|-|TRBJ1-2
TGTGCTAGTGGTTCCTACTCGGACATCTATGGCTACACCTTC
CASGSYSDIYGYTF
>TRBV9|-|TRBD2|TRBJ2-3
TGTGCCAGCAGCGATTCTCGGGGGGGCAGCACAGATACGCAGTATTTT
CASSDSRGGSTDTQYF
>TRBV7-2|-|TRBD2|TRBJ2-1
TGTGCCAGCAACCCCTGGGCTAGCGGGGGGAATGAGCAGTTCTTC
CASNPWASGGNEQFF
>TRBV19|-|-|TRBJ1-1
TGTGCCAGTAGACAGCGGGATGAAGCTTTCTTT
CASRQRDEAFF
>TRBV5-1|-|TRBD1|TRBJ1-1
TGCGCCAGCAGCTTGGACAGGGGGCCGAACACTGAAGCTTTCTTT
CASSLDRGPNTEAFF
>TRBV19|once|-|TRBJ1-1
TGTGCCAGTAGTACAACAGGAGTCCGAAACACTGAAGCTTTCTTT
CASSTTGVRNTEAFF
>TRBV2|-|TRBD2|TRBJ2-1
TGTGCCAGCAGGGCCGGGACTAGTGGGATTAATGAGCAGTTCTTC
CASRAGTSGINEQFF
>TRBV27|once|-|TRBJ2-7
TGTGCCAGCAGTTTATTTCCCCTTCAACGACAGCCGTCTTGGGAGCAGTACTTC
CASSLFPLQRQPSWEQYF
>TRBV6-1|-|TRBD2|TRBJ2-7
TGTGCCAGCAGTGCAGGGAGGGCCTACGAGCAGTACTTC
CASSAGRAYEQYF
>TRBV2|-|-|TRBJ2-7
TGTGCCAGGGGGGCAGGCTCCTACGAGCAGTACTTC
CARGAGSYEQYF
>TRBV29-1|-|TRBD1|TRBJ2-3
TGCAGCGTTGAGTGGTGGGACAGGGGCCCAGATACGCAGTATTTT
CSVEWWDRGPDTQYF
>TRBV5-1|-|TRBD1|TRBJ2-7
TGCGCCAGCAGCTTGGCCCCGGCAGGGACAGGGTCCTACGAGCAGTACTTC
CASSLAPAGTGSYEQYF
>TRBV6-1|-|TRBD1|TRBJ2-1
TGTGCCAGCAGTGATCGGACAGGGGGTGCCTTTGAGCAGTTCTTC
CASSDRTGGAFEQFF
>TRBV19|few|-|TRBJ1-5
TGTGCCAGTAGTATAGGGCCAGGGCTCTATCAGCCCCAGCATTTT
CASSIGPGLYQPQHF
>TRBV19|few|-|TRBJ1-2
TGTGCCAGTAGCTCCCGGGGAAAGTGGGGCTACACCTTC
CASSSRGKWGYTF
>TRBV4-2|-|TRBD1|TRBJ1-2
TGTGCCAGCAGCCAAGATTCCCAGGGGGCGCTTGGCTACACCTTC
CASSQDSQGALGYTF
>TRBV27|-|-|TRBJ1-2
TGTGCCAGCAGGCCAGTAGGGGGAGAGAATGGCTACACCTTC
CASRPVGGENGYTF
>TRBV7-2|-|TRBD1|TRBJ1-5
TGTGCCAGCAGCGCCGGGACAGGGGCAGGCCAGCCCCAGCATTTT
CASSAGTGAGQPQHF
>TRBV5-6|-|-|TRBJ1-4
TGTGCCAGCAGCTTGAACAGGGATGAAAAACTGTTTTTT
CASSLNRDEKLFF
>TRBV5-1|few|TRBD1|TRBJ2-1
TGCGCCAGCAGAGAAAGGGGGCCTAGTTACAATGAGCAGTTCTTC
CASRERGPSYNEQFF